This TCR beta chain was retrieved from a study of Graves' ophthalmopathy and Graves' hyperthyroidism. Looked up from germline, CDR1 is SNHLY and CDR2 is FYNNEI. Trimming took 7 bases from V and 5 from J, leaving 17 bases between them. The CDR3 consists of 14 residues. No ophthalmopathy within 18 months of follow-up signified stable hyperthyroidism. Symptoms, serum thyroxine and TRAb, thyroid ultrasound, and orbital computed tomography formed the diagnostic basis. The PBMCs had their origin in roughly 9.4 ml of fresh peripheral blood. Amplifying from RNA transcripts, the study obtained TCR beta CDR3 regions. In the first round, RT-PCR was carried out with HTBI primers, and a multiplex PCR formed the second round. TCRdb processed the multiplex PCR reads anew with MiXCR; each CDR3 protein has one entry. The sample includes about 620,000 distinct CDR3 sequences, approximately 22% seen only once; the top ten take approximately 6.9%.

This clonotype has at least ten counts. The sample was peripheral blood. This clonotype was sampled from a woman under 30 with stable Graves' hyperthyroidism. Some clones in this sample may be carry-over from other donors' samples. This sequence joins TRBV2 and TRBJ2-5, with D uncertain. This CDR3 is CASTASGVMETQYF. The DNA for the CDR3 is TGTGCCAGCACCGCCAGTGGGGTTATGGAGACCCAGTACTTC.